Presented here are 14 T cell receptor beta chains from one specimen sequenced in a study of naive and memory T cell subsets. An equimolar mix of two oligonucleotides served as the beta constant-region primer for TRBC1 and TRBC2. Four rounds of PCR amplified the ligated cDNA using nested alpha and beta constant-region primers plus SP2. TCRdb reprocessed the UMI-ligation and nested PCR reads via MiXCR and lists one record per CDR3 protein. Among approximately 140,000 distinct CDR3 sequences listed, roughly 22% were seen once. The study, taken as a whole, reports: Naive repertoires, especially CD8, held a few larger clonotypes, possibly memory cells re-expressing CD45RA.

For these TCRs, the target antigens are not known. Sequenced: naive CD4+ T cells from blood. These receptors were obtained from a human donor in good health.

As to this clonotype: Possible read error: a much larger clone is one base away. The DNA for the CDR3 is TGTGCCAGCAGTTTAGCGGAGCCCACAGATACGCAGTATTTT. Its protein is CASSLAEPTDTQYF. The chain couples TRBV27 to TRBJ2-3; the D is unclear. The V gene's germline CDR1 is MNHEY and CDR2 SMNVEV (reference sequence). V was shortened by 2 bases and J by 2 bases, with 8 bases between the two germline ends. This CDR3 is 14 amino acids long.

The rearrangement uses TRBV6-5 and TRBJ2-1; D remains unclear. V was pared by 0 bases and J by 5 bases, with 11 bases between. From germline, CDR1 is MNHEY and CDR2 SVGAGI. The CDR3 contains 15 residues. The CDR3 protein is CASSYSRVGNNEQFF. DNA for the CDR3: TGTGCCAGCAGTTACTCTCGGGTTGGAAACAATGAGCAGTTCTTC.

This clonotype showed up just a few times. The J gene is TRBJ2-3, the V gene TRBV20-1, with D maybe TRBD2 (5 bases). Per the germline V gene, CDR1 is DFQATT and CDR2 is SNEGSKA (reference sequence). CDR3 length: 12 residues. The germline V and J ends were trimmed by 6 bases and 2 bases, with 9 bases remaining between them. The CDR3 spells CSATGNTDTQYF. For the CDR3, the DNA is TGCAGTGCAACGGGAAACACAGATACGCAGTATTTT.

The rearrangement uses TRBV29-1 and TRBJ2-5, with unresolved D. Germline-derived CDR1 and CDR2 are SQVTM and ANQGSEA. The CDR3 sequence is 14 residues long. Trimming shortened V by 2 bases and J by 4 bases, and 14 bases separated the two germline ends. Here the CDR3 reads CSVERKDQRETQYF. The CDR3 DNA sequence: TGCAGCGTTGAACGCAAGGATCAACGAGAGACCCAGTACTTC.

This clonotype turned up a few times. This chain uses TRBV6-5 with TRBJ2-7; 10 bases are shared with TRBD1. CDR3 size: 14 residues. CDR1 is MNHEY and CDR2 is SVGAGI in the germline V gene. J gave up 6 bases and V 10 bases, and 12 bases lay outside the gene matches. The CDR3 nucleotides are TGTGCCACCAAACCGTCCGGGACAGGGGCCGAGCAGTACTTC. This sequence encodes CATKPSGTGAEQYF.

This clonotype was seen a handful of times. CDR3 in amino acids: CASSSRGRVGTEQYF. CDR3 in DNA: TGTGCCAGCAGCTCGAGAGGGAGGGTCGGCACGGAGCAGTACTTC. This chain connects TRBV7-2 to TRBJ2-7; 7 bases line up with TRBD2. The CDR3 sequence is 15 residues long. Germline V gene lookup returns CDR1 SGHTA and CDR2 FQGNSA. The ends lost 4 bases at V and 7 bases at J; junction bases unmatched: 13. Full variable domain (rest looked up from reference TRBV7-2 and TRBJ2-7): GAGVSQSPSNKVTEKGKDVELRCDPISGHTALYWYRQSLGQGLEFLIYFQGNSAPDKSGLPSDRFSAERTGGSVSTLTIQRTQQEDSAVYLCASSSRGRVGTEQYFGPGTRLTVT.

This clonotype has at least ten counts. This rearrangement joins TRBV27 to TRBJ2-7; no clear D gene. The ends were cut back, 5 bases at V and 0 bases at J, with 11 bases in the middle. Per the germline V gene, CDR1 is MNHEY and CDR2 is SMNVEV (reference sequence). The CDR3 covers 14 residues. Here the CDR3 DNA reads TGTGCCAGCAGTACTGGCAGGAGCTCCTACGAGCAGTACTTC. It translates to CASSTGRSSYEQYF.

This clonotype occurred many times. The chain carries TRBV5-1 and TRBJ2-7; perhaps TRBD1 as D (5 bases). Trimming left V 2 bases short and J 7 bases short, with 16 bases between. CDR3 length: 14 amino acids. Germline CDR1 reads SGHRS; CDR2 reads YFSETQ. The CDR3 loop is CASSFRSGYQEQYF. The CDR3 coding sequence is TGCGCCAGCAGCTTTCGGTCAGGGTATCAAGAGCAGTACTTC.

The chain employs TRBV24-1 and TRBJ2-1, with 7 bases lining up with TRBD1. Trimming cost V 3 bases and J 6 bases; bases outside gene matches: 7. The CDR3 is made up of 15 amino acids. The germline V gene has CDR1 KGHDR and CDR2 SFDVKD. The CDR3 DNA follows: TGTGCCACCAGTGATCCCCGACAGGGAAGCAATGAGCAGTTCTTC. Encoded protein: CATSDPRQGSNEQFF.

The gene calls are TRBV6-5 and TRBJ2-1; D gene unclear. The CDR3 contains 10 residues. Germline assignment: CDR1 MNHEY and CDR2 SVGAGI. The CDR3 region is CAVPGNEQFF. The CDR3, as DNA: TGTGCGGTCCCCGGCAATGAGCAGTTCTTC.

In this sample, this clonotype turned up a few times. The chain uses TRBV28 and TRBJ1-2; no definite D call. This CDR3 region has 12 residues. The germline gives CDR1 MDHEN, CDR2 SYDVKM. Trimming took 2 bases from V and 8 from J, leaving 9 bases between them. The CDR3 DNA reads TGTGCCAGCAGTTTAGTCCCAAGCGGCTACACCTTC. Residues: CASSLVPSGYTF.

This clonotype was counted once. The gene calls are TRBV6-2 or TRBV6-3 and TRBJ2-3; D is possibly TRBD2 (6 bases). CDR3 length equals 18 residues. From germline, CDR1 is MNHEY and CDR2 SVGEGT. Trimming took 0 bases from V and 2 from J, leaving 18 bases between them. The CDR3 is CASSYSSASAYNTDTQYF. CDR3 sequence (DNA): TGTGCCAGCAGTTACTCGTCCGCTAGCGCCTACAACACAGATACGCAGTATTTT.

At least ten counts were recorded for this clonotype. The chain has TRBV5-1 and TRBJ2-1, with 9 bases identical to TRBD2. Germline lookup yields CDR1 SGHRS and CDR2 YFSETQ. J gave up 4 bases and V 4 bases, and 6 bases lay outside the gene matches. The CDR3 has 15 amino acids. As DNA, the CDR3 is TGCGCCAGCAGCCTTAGCGGGAGAGGTTACAATGAGCAGTTCTTC. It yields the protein CASSLSGRGYNEQFF. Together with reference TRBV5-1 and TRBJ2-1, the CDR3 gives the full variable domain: KAGVTQTPRYLIKTRGQQVTLSCSPISGHRSVSWYQQTPGQGLQFLFEYFSETQRNKGNFPGRFSGRQFSNSRSEMNVSTLELGDSALYLCASSLSGRGYNEQFFGPGTRLTVL.

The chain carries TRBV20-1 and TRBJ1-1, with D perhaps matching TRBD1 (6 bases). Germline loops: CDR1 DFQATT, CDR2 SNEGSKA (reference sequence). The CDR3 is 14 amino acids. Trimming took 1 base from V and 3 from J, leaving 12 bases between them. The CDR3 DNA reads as TGCAGTGCTAGAGGGGGGGGGGGCCACACTGAAGCTTTCTTT. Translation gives CSARGGGGHTEAFF.